The present entry profiles one T cell receptor beta chain with its context. The sample originates from a study of OX40 agonist ivuxolimab in advanced cancers. Generated by immunoSEQ multiplex PCR, the TCRdb table keeps only in-frame clones and is missing some. The repertoire holds under 65,000 clones, with more than 75% as singletons. Material: CD4+ or CD8+ T cells sorted from blood, obtained in a trial of the OX40 agonist ivuxolimab. The origin of this receptor is an adult with an advanced solid tumor such as melanoma, head and neck, liver or kidney cancer.

CDR3 loop: CASSLEAAYGYTF. CDR3 nucleotide sequence: TGTGCCAGCAGCTTAGAGGCGGCCTATGGCTACACCTTC. The chain carries TRBV11-2 and TRBJ1-2, with D unclear. The CDR3 is 13 amino acids. Germline V gives CDR1 SGHAT, CDR2 FQNNGV. V was trimmed by 0 bases and J by 4 bases, leaving 6 bases between them.